This T cell receptor beta chain comes out of a study of blood T cells in healthy people across ages (dated by TCRdb to about 2015). Background for the entire study: Template switching captured roughly one uniquely barcoded TCR beta cDNA molecule per two T cells in model experiments. To avoid experimental bias, donors of different ages were spread randomly across the sequencing lanes. The study measured age-related changes in TCR beta repertoire diversity using deep sequencing normalized with unique cDNA molecular identifiers. Four age groups were formed from the donors: young (average roughly 15 years), middle-aged (roughly 38), aged (approximately 60) and long-lived (more than 75). For two donors (one aged 18 to 29 and one aged 80 or older), the study analyzed two additional independent replicas of 1 million unique cDNA reads from the same blood draw.

This clonotype was observed a single time. It lacks a known antigen. No much larger clonotype is one base removed from it; base qualities were not supplied. Resting on one read, the evidence is weak. The cysteine opens and the phenylalanine closes a CDR3 of 18 amino acids. The kept DNA is CDR3 alone, 54 bases in frame from the first base. The germline V gene gives CDR1 as ENHRY and CDR2 as SYGVKD. Trimming removed 3 bases from V and 4 bases from J; the gene matches leave 10 bases unexplained. The donors were roughly 38 Caucasian individuals from Russia, aged about 6 to 100 years, who were systemically healthy. Approximately 11 milliliters of peripheral blood were drawn from each donor into EDTA-treated Vacutainer tubes. Ficoll-Paque density-gradient centrifugation was used to isolate PBMCs, with at least 7 million per sample. Total RNA, at least 6 micrograms per sample, was extracted from PBMCs with Trizol reagent. For every donor, flow cytometry on a PBMC aliquot measured the percentage of naive CD45RAhigh/CD27high T cells.

What the research found in general, with its limitations: There was a strong correlation between observed TCR beta diversity and the percentage of naive T cells measured by flow cytometry. Estimates of total diversity based on one million sequenced T cells were considered lower bounds and underestimates. Donor CMV infection status was unknown, potentially confounding age-related changes in expanded clonotypes. Compared with the aged group, the long-lived group had more naive CD4+ T cells, fewer expanded clones and increased TCR diversity, a pattern suggesting age selection. Observed TCR beta diversity per million T cells fell roughly linearly with age, and a significant reduction was already apparent by age around 36. Because profiling used bulk unsorted PBMCs, naive and antigen-experienced compartments could not be compared conclusively.

The method behind the library was 5' RACE. These reads were obtained on an Illumina HiSeq 2500. A second PCR of 7 to 11 cycles was performed with a sample-barcoded 5' primer and a J-beta primer mix. A template-switch 5' adaptor carrying 12 random nucleotides introduced a unique molecular identifier onto each TCR beta cDNA molecule. Each sample yielded at least 3 million CDR3-containing paired-end reads. First-strand cDNA was synthesized from all RNA with the Mint cDNA synthesis kit, primed by a TRBC-specific oligonucleotide. All cDNA was treated with uracil-DNA glycosylase and then went through a first 18-cycle PCR with the universal primers M1SS and BC2_uni_R. Per the authors' processing: Normalization of each sample was performed by random selection of 1 million high-quality reads, each carrying a distinct molecular identifier. Instead of being binned into consensus sequences, reads with shared molecular identifiers were discarded. CDR3 identification, clonotype clustering and error correction used MiTCR with a Q25 quality threshold and the strictest error-elimination algorithm. A nonparametric unseen species model with Euler transformation was used to estimate a lower bound on total TCR beta diversity. The public reads were run again by TCRdb, first through fastp at Q25 and then through MiXCR, and only productive beta chains were kept. Identical CDR3 proteins give one entry, which carries the most common genes and DNA. The V and J calls come from TCRdb's annotation, not from the publication. For this sample there are some 670,000 distinct CDR3 sequences; over 40% appear just once. Roughly 14% of the sample is held by the ten biggest clonotypes.

The chain couples TRBV10-3 to TRBJ2-1, with TRBD2 matching 12 junction bases. The clonotype comes from a woman at least 80 years old in good health. Material for sequencing was blood. The sequenced DNA is TGTGCCATCAGTGACCAACTAGCGGGGGGATTTTATTACAATGAGCAGTTCTTC. This is translated as CAISDQLAGGFYYNEQFF.